These 2 T cell receptor beta chains came from one sample sequenced in a study of Ad26.COV2.S vaccination and SARS-CoV-2 variants. Treatment of the sample: roughly 18 received Ad26.COV2.S at low or high dose, single or two shots; roughly five received placebo; per-sample allocation not given. Samples analyzed were those drawn on day 63 after the first vaccine or placebo injection. Generated by immunoSEQ multiplex PCR, the TCRdb table keeps only in-frame clones and is missing some. The sample shows 300,000 to 500,000 clones, approximately 86% of them seen only once. The input for sequencing was peripheral blood, taken in a trial of Ad26.COV2.S vaccine versus placebo. The receptor set was obtained from a person between 18 and 59 years old who received the Ad26.COV2.S COVID-19 vaccine or a placebo.

This chain uses TRBV4-2 with TRBJ2-7; no clear D gene. V was cut by 4 bases and J by 0 bases, with 7 bases left in between. The CDR3 extends over 13 amino acids. Germline assignment: CDR1 LGHNA and CDR2 YNFKEQ. CDR3 protein: CASSPTSSYEQYF. CDR3 DNA: TGTGCCAGCAGCCCGACCTCCTCCTACGAGCAGTACTTC.

The chain joins TRBV6-5 to TRBJ2-7; tentatively, D is TRBD2 (5 bases). Deletions cut 5 bases from V and 1 base from J, with 9 bases between. CDR1 is MNHEY and CDR2 is SVGAGI in the germline V gene. The length of the CDR3 is 13 residues. The DNA of the CDR3 is TGTGCCAGCAGTCTACGGGATTCCTACGAGCAGTACTTC. Translated, it gives CASSLRDSYEQYF.